This section outlines one T cell receptor beta chain sequence together with its context. The antigen it recognizes is unknown. Base quality data are lacking; no much larger clone is found one base away. The data derive from a study of beta chain features in type 1 diabetes (dated by TCRdb to 2017 to 2018). Concerning the study at large: Mean age, gender distribution, total cell number and subset yield did not differ between patients and healthy donors. A total of some 100,000,000 sorted cells were examined across all samples, and the number of cells per subset was strongly correlated with RNA yield. In the study, TCRB repertoires of sorted circulating CD4+ T cell subsets from recently diagnosed type 1 diabetes patients were compared with those of matched healthy donors. Regulatory and stem cell-like memory subsets were obtained from only 8 patients and roughly eight healthy donors, while naive and central memory subsets were obtained from all 30 or so donors. Summary of the overall study and its limitations: Naive, central memory and regulatory TCRB repertoires appeared to be more alike among patients than among healthy donors. Type 1 diabetes patients showed a moderate but significant shortening of TCRB CDR3 length in all four CD4+ subsets. Only small numbers of individuals were included in the HLA sub-analyses, which left unresolved whether HLA type had any influence on TCRB rearrangement. Because cDNA was sequenced instead of genomic DNA, highly expressing activated cells could be over-represented, though the groups showed no difference in activation or CD3 levels. Fewer insertions and more nucleotide deletions at VDJ recombination sites were observed in patients with type 1 diabetes, implying thymic rearrangement abnormalities. PCR might favor shorter templates, but patient and control samples were amplified and corrected together, so any skew would affect both groups equally.

Relative to germline, V is 5 bases shorter and J is 6 bases shorter, with 16 bases between their ends. Taken from cysteine to phenylalanine, the CDR3 has 14 residues. The read is trimmed to its CDR3 DNA, 42 bases read in frame from base 1. The germline V gene gives CDR1 as SGHAT and CDR2 as FQNNGV. The High Capacity cDNA Reverse Transcription Kit was used to reverse transcribe all of the isolated RNA, meaning that expressed TCRB transcripts were what got sequenced. Naive, central memory and regulatory T cell samples underwent deep immunoSEQ sequencing, averaging about 3.57 million total reads per sample. Sorted cells were lysed in RLT buffer and RNA was extracted with DNase-treated RNeasy Micro or Mini kits, depending on cell number. To prevent cross-contamination, every cell subset was processed on its own, while patient and healthy donor samples were processed together. Using the immunoSEQ multiplex PCR, TCRB sequences were amplified from cDNA into 87-bp fragments spanning the CDR3 region. Sequencing of the amplicons was done on the Illumina HiSeq platform. In the original analysis: Synthetic template baselines were used to correct PCR bias computationally, reads within Hamming distance 2 were collapsed, and singletons that could not be merged were discarded. Reads were aligned to IMGT to assign V, D and J genes, CDR3 length, and insertions or deletions at six rearrangement sites. Within each subset, clonotype counts were normalized to the number of sorted cells before true diversity and Gini coefficients were calculated with the tcR R package. Repertoire sharing was quantified using the overlap coefficient calculated on TCRB nucleotide sequences. Drawn from immuneACCESS, this table holds only the in-frame rearrangements with V and J called that TCRdb kept. Clones are partly lost; checked studies trace under half to an unresolved V gene and leave the rest unexplained. That table furnishes V, J and clone size, whereas the DNA furnished D and trimming. The sample table lists fewer than 200,000 clones, about 12% of them with a count of one. The ten largest clonotypes hold about 0.58% of the sample.

Each donor gave one peripheral blood draw, averaging approximately 0.11 L, which was collected into heparinised tubes. Using a panel that included CD45RO, CCR7, CD25, CD127, CD95 and CD27, naive, central memory, regulatory and stem cell-like memory CD4+ T cells were sorted on a BD FACSAria II. All sorted populations exceeded 98% purity. PBMCs were isolated immediately by Lymphoprep density gradient centrifugation and stained directly without culture. So that batch effects would be minimized, each experiment stained and sorted samples in pairs, pairing one healthy donor with one patient. This clonotype originated in a woman under 30 in good health. Rearrangement joined TRBV11-2 to TRBJ1-1; TRBD1 is perhaps the D gene, given 6 matching bases. Sequencing used central memory CD4+ T cells from blood. The DNA sequence reads TGTGCCAGCAGCCCTCAGAGGGGGAAATCTGAAGCTTTCTTT. The translation is CASSPQRGKSEAFF.